Following are 16 T cell receptor beta chains from one sample sequenced in a study. TCRdb reprocessed the RT-PCR reads via MiXCR and lists one record per CDR3 protein. The table lists more than 550,000 distinct CDR3 sequences, over 12% of them singletons. The sample comprised memory CD4+ T cells from blood. The receptors stem from a female donor in good health, serving as a healthy control.

The rearrangement links TRBV5-1 to TRBJ2-7; D is perhaps TRBD2 (6 bases). The V end lost 0 bases, the J end lost 0 bases, and 13 bases lay between the germline ends. This CDR3 region has 16 residues. Germline CDR1 and CDR2: SGHRS and YFSETQ. CDR3 loop: CASSLDTGAVSYEQYF. The CDR3 DNA reads as TGCGCCAGCAGCTTGGATACGGGAGCCGTCTCCTACGAGCAGTACTTC. The complete variable domain, with remaining parts taken from reference TRBV5-1 and TRBJ2-7, reads KAGVTQTPRYLIKTRGQQVTLSCSPISGHRSVSWYQQTPGQGLQFLFEYFSETQRNKGNFPGRFSGRQFSNSRSEMNVSTLELGDSALYLCASSLDTGAVSYEQYFGPGTRLTVT.

V and J are TRBV10-3 and TRBJ2-3, with 7 bases matching TRBD2. V was clipped by 10 bases and J by 7 bases; unmatched bases: 17. CDR3 length equals 15 residues. The germline V gene has CDR1 ENHRY and CDR2 SYGVKD. The CDR3 sequence is CASTTTGGSTNTQYF. The CDR3 DNA sequence: TGTGCCAGTACTACCACGGGGGGTTCAACGAATACGCAGTATTTT.

In its sample, this clonotype was seen many times. The V gene is TRBV4-3, the J gene TRBJ2-1; D is possibly TRBD2 (5 bases). Looked up from germline, CDR1 is LGHNA and CDR2 is YSLEER. Trimming removed 5 bases from V and 10 bases from J, with 12 bases in between. The CDR3 has 12 amino acids. This chain's CDR3 is CASSISGREQFF. The DNA for the CDR3 is TGCGCCAGCAGCATCTCGGGGAGAGAGCAGTTCTTC.

The V and J genes are TRBV12-3 or TRBV12-4 and TRBJ1-5, with D unclear. V lost 4 bases and J lost 6, with 10 bases in between. The length of the CDR3 is 13 residues. This CDR3 is CASSWEALQPQHF. The CDR3 region has the DNA TGTGCCAGCAGTTGGGAAGCGCTTCAGCCCCAGCATTTT.

The table lists this clonotype with many counts. The chain links TRBV5-5 to TRBJ2-1; TRBD2 matches at 10 bases. This CDR3 has 15 amino acids. The germline V gene encodes CDR1 SGHKS and CDR2 YYEKEE (reference sequence). Trimming at V came to 4 bases and at J to 6 bases, leaving 7 bases not matched to a gene. This CDR3 reads CASSLGASGSNEQFF. The CDR3 nucleotides read TGTGCCAGCAGCCTGGGAGCTAGCGGGAGCAATGAGCAGTTCTTC.

This clonotype showed up many times. The chain links TRBV15 to TRBJ2-7; tentatively, D is TRBD2 (5 bases). The CDR3 has 15 residues. CDR1 LNHNV and CDR2 YYDKDF come from the germline V gene (reference sequence). Deletions cut 0 bases from V and 9 bases from J, with 18 bases between. The CDR3 bases are TGTGCCACCAGCAGAGATGGAGGCAACATCGGAGGGCAGTACTTC. This sequence encodes CATSRDGGNIGGQYF.

The rearrangement joins TRBV20-1 to TRBJ2-5; D may be TRBD2 (5 bases). V lost 1 base and J lost 4, with 16 bases in between. CDR1 is DFQATT and CDR2 is SNEGSKA in the germline V gene (reference sequence). The CDR3 contains 15 residues. The CDR3 DNA follows: TGCAGTGCTAGAGGGCACGTGGGAGCCCCAGAGACCCAGTACTTC. Its translation: CSARGHVGAPETQYF.

This chain uses TRBV15 with TRBJ1-5; D possibly corresponds to TRBD1 (6 bases). CDR3 length equals 17 residues. Trimming removed 0 bases from V and 3 bases from J, with 15 bases in between. CDR1 and CDR2 (germline): LNHNV, YYDKDF (reference sequence). Here the CDR3 DNA reads TGTGCCACCAGCAGAGACCGCCGGGACAACTTCAATCAGCCCCAGCATTTT. Protein: CATSRDRRDNFNQPQHF.

The V and J genes are TRBV6-6 and TRBJ1-2; D gene unclear. Germline V gene lookup returns CDR1 MNHNY and CDR2 SVGAGI (reference sequence). V was pared by 5 bases and J by 5 bases, with 9 bases between. This CDR3 has 12 residues. CDR3 nucleotide sequence: TGTGCCAGCAGTGGTTCCGCTTATGGCTACACCTTC. This codes for CASSGSAYGYTF.

This clonotype showed up just a few times. The V gene is TRBV20-1, the J gene TRBJ2-1; perhaps TRBD2 as D (5 bases). V was clipped by 3 bases and J by 3 bases, with 12 bases between them. Germline-derived CDR1 and CDR2 are DFQATT and SNEGSKA (reference sequence). The CDR3 length is 14 residues. The CDR3 loop is CSASEGEIYNEQFF. In DNA form, the CDR3 reads TGCAGTGCTAGTGAGGGAGAAATCTACAATGAGCAGTTCTTC.

The chain carries TRBV3-1 and TRBJ2-1, with 13 bases fitting TRBD2. CDR1 LGHDT and CDR2 YNNKEL come from the germline V gene (reference sequence). CDR3 length: 16 amino acids. Trimming removed 4 bases from V and 7 bases from J; junction bases left unmatched: 7. The DNA of the CDR3 is TGTGCCAGCAGCCTTAACCCGGGACTAGCGGGAAATGAGCAGTTCTTC. Residues: CASSLNPGLAGNEQFF.

The chain uses TRBV9 and TRBJ2-2, with TRBD2 matching over 8 bases. The CDR3 is 15 residues long. The V gene's germline CDR1 is SGDLS and CDR2 YYNGEE. The trim removed 0 bases at V and 7 bases at J, leaving 5 bases unmatched. This chain's CDR3 is CASSVVSGKDGELFF. The CDR3 bases are TGTGCCAGCAGCGTAGTTAGCGGGAAAGACGGGGAGCTGTTTTTT.

This clonotype turned up a few times. The rearrangement links TRBV18 to TRBJ2-3, with a possible D match to TRBD1 (6 bases). Germline V CDR1 and CDR2: KGHSH, LQKENI. V shed 0 bases and J shed 3 bases, with 10 bases lying between them. This CDR3 comprises 15 residues. CDR3 region: CASSPPDRLTDTQYF. The CDR3 DNA sequence: TGTGCCAGCTCACCACCCGACAGGTTAACAGATACGCAGTATTTT.

This rearrangement joins TRBV12-3 or TRBV12-4 to TRBJ2-7; 7 bases are a match to TRBD1. After removal of 7 bases from V and 2 bases from J, the junction contained 2 bases not matched to a gene. The CDR3 totals 12 residues. This chain's CDR3 is CASKDRTYEQYF. In DNA form, the CDR3 reads TGTGCCAGCAAGGACAGGACCTACGAGCAGTACTTC.

The chain uses TRBV4-2 and TRBJ1-2, with a tentative D call TRBD1 (6 bases). V shed 4 bases and J shed 8 bases, with 17 bases lying between them. CDR1 and CDR2 (germline): LGHNA, YNFKEQ. The CDR3 sequence is 14 residues long. CDR3 in amino acids: CASSRDRSFGGYTF. For the CDR3, the DNA is TGTGCCAGCAGCCGTGACAGGTCCTTTGGGGGCTACACCTTC.

This clonotype has ten or more counts. The chain combines TRBV10-3 with TRBJ2-2, with 10 bases fitting TRBD2. The CDR3 consists of 16 residues. Germline-derived CDR1 and CDR2 are ENHRY and SYGVKD. Trimming took 2 bases from V and 4 from J; bases not matched to a gene: 4. The CDR3 sequence is CAISEKRGGVTGELFF. The CDR3 nucleotides read TGTGCCATCAGTGAGAAGCGGGGGGGCGTCACCGGGGAGCTGTTTTTT.